This T cell receptor beta chain came from a study of naive and memory T cell subsets. The CDR3 consists of 12 residues. The germline CDR1 and CDR2 sequences are SQVTM and ANQGSEA. Trimming removed 7 bases at V and 0 bases at J, with 9 bases between. The beta constant-region primer was an equimolar mix of two oligonucleotides covering TRBC1 and TRBC2. In TCRdb, the UMI-ligation and nested PCR reads were re-called with MiXCR into one record per CDR3 protein. Among 130,000 to 150,000 distinct CDR3 sequences listed, around 15% were seen once. There are many counts of this clonotype. The rearrangement joins TRBV29-1 to TRBJ1-2, with D tentatively TRBD1 (5 bases). This clonotype was obtained from a human donor in good health. Input material: naive CD4+ T cells from blood. CDR3 sequence (DNA): TGCAGCGCCGCGACAGCTAACTATGGCTACACCTTC. It codes for CSAATANYGYTF.